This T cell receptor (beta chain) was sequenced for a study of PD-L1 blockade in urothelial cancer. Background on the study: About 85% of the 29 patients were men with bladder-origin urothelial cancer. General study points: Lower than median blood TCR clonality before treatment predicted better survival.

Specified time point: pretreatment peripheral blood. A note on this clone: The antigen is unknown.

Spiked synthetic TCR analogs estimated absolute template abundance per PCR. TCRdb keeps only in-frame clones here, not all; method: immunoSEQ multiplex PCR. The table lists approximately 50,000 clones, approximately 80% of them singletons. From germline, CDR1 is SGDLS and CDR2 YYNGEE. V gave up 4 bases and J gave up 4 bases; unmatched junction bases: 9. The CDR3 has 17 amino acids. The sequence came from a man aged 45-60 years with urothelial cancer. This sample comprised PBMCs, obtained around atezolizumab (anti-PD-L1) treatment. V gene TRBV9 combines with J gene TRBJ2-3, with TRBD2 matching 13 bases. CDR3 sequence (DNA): TGTGCCAGCAGCCCTTCAACTAGCGGGGGGGCTGCAGATACGCAGTATTTT. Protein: CASSPSTSGGAADTQYF.